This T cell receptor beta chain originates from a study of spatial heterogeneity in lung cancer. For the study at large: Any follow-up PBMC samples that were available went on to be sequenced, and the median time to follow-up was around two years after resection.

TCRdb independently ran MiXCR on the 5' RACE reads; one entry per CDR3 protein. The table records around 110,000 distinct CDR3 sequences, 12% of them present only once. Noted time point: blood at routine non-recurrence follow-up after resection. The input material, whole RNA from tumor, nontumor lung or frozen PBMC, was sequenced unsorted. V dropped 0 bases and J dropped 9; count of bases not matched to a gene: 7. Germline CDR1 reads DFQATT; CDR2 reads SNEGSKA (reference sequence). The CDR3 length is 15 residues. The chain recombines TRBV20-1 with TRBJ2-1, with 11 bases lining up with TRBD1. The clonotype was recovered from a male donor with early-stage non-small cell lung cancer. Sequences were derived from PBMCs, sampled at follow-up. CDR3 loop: CSARDLGQGAIEQFF. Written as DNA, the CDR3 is TGCAGTGCTAGAGATCTCGGACAGGGGGCGATTGAGCAGTTCTTC.